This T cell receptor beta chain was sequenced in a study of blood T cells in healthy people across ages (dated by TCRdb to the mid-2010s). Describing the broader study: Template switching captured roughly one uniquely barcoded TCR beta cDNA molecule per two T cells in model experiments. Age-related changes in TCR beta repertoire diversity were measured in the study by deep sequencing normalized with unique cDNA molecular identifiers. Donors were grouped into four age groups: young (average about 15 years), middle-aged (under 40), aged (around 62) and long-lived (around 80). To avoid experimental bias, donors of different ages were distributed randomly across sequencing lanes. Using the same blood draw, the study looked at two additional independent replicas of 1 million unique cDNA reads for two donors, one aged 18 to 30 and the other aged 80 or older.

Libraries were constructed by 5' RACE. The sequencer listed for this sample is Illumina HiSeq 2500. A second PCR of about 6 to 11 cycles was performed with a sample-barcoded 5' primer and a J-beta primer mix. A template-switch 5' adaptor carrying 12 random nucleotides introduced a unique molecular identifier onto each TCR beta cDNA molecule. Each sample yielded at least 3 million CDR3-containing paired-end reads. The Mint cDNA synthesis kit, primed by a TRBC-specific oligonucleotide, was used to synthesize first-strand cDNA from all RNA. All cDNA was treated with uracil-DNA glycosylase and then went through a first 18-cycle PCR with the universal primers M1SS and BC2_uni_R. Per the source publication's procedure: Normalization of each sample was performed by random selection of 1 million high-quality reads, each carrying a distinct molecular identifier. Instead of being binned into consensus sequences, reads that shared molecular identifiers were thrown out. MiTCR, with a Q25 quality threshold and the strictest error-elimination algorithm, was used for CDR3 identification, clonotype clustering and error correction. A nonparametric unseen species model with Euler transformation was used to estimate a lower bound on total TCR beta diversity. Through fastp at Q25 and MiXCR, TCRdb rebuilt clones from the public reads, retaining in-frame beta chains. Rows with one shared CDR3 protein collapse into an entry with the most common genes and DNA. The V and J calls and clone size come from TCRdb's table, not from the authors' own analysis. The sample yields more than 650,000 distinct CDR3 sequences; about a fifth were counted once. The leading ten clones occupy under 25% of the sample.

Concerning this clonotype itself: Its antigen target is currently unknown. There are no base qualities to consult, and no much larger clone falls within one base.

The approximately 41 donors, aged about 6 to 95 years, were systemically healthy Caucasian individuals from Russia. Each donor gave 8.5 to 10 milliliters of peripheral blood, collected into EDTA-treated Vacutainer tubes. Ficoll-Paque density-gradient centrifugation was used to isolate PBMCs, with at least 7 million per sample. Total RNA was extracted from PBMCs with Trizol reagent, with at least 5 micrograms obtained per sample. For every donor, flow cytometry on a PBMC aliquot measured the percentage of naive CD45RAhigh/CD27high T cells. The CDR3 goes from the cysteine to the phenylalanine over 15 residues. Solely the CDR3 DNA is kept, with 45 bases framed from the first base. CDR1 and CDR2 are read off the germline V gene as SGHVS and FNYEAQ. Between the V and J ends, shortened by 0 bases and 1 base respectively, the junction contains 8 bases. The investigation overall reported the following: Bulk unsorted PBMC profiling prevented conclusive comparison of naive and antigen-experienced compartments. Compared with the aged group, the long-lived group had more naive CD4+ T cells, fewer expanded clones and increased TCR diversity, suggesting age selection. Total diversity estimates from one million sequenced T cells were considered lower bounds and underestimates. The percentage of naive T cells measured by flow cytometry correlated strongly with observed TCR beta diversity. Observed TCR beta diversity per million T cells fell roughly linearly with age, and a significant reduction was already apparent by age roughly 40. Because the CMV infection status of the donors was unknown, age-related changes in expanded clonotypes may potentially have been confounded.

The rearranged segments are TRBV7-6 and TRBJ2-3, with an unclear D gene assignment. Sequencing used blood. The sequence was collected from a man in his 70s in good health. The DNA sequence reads TGTGCCAGCAGCTTAGCCGGGCCCCGCACAGATACGCAGTATTTT. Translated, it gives CASSLAGPRTDTQYF. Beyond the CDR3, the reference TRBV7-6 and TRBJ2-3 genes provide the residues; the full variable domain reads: GAGVSQSPRYKVTKRGQDVALRCDPISGHVSLYWYRQALGQGPEFLTYFNYEAQQDKSGLPNDRFSAERPEGSISTLTIQRTEQRDSAMYRCASSLAGPRTDTQYFGPGTRLTVL.